Following are 15 T cell receptor beta chains from one sample sequenced in a study of cytomegalovirus exposure and HLA in healthy donors. PCR amplification relied on 60 Vbeta primers (plus 13 Jbeta primers). The data were produced by immunoSEQ multiplex PCR, yet TCRdb's version contains in-frame clones alone and is incomplete. The data hold approximately 160,000 clones, with around 72% observed a single time. Material for sequencing was PBMCs. All receptors come from a middle-aged man in good health and CMV-seronegative.

The rearrangement links TRBV19 to TRBJ1-1; no reliable D call. Deletions cut 0 bases from V and 11 bases from J, with 10 bases between. This CDR3 comprises 12 residues. Germline CDR1 reads LNHDA; CDR2 reads SQIVND (reference sequence). CDR3 in amino acids: CASSIEEWSAFF. The CDR3 nucleotides read TGTGCCAGTAGTATAGAGGAGTGGTCGGCTTTCTTT.

V gene TRBV6-6 combines with J gene TRBJ1-4, with a possible D match to TRBD1 (5 bases). The CDR3 loop spans 12 amino acids. V gave up 6 bases and J gave up 12 bases, with 14 bases separating them. Germline CDR1 and CDR2: MNHNY and SVGAGI (reference sequence). For the CDR3, the DNA is TGTGCCAGCAGGCTACAGGATGGAGAACTGTTTTTT. This encodes CASRLQDGELFF.

The CDR3 nucleotides read TGCGCCAGCAGGCTACACGACTCCTCCTACGAGCAGTACTTC. This gives the protein CASRLHDSSYEQYF. The rearrangement links TRBV5-1 to TRBJ2-7; no clear D gene. V was trimmed by 5 bases and J by 0 bases, leaving 12 bases between them. Germline V CDR1 and CDR2: SGHRS, YFSETQ. The CDR3 length is 14 residues.

The V and J genes are TRBV6-5 and TRBJ2-3; a possible D gene is TRBD2 (5 bases). The CDR3 consists of 16 residues. CDR1 is MNHEY and CDR2 is SVGAGI in the germline V gene. V shed 4 bases and J shed 3 bases, with 17 bases lying between them. This CDR3 is CASSSTAGSLTDTQYF. CDR3 coding DNA: TGTGCCAGCAGTTCCACCGCGGGCTCCCTGACAGATACGCAGTATTTT.

The rearrangement joins TRBV5-1 to TRBJ2-1; TRBD1 might be the D (6 bases). CDR3 size: 15 residues. V gave up 2 bases and J gave up 3 bases, with 12 bases separating them. Germline V lookup: CDR1 SGHRS, CDR2 YFSETQ. The CDR3 loop reads CASSFIEGDYNEQFF. In DNA, the CDR3 is TGCGCCAGCAGCTTTATTGAGGGGGACTACAATGAGCAGTTCTTC.

Points on this clone: The junction departs from the called germline gene at one end, perhaps through a read error. The CDR3 loop reads CASSLSTQGTGELFF. CDR3 nucleotides: TGTGCTAGCAGCTTAAGTACCCAGGGCACCGGGGAGCTGTTTTTT. This rearrangement joins TRBV7-7 to TRBJ2-2; D may be TRBD1 (5 bases). Germline V gene sequence: CDR1 SSHAT, CDR2 FNYEAQ (reference sequence). The CDR3 is 15 residues long.

A single count supports this clone. V usage is TRBV2 and J usage is TRBJ1-2; a possible D gene is TRBD1 (5 bases). This CDR3 is built from 13 residues. Trimming cost V 5 bases and J 2 bases, with 9 bases left between them. In germline, CDR1 is SNHLY, CDR2 FYNNEI. The CDR3 loop is CASSPQGNYGYTF. CDR3 nucleotide sequence: TGTGCCAGCAGTCCCCAGGGCAACTATGGCTACACCTTC.

Here the CDR3 reads CASSVEWSTAGSYGYTF. CDR3 nucleotides: TGTGCCAGCAGCGTAGAGTGGTCGACAGCGGGGAGTTATGGCTACACCTTC. The chain recombines TRBV9 with TRBJ1-2; D might be TRBD1 (5 bases). CDR1 and CDR2 (germline): SGDLS, YYNGEE. The CDR3 is 17 amino acids. Trimming pared 0 bases from V and 5 bases from J, leaving 20 bases between.

The rearrangement links TRBV6-1 to TRBJ1-5; the D gene is possibly TRBD1 (6 bases). The CDR3 loop spans 13 amino acids. The V end was cut by 6 bases, the J end by 5 bases, with 11 bases between. Germline assignment: CDR1 MNHNS and CDR2 SASEGT. Written as DNA, the CDR3 is TGTGCCAGCAGGTCGCCAGGGGATCAGCCCCAGCATTTT. As protein: CASRSPGDQPQHF.

This clone was counted between two and nine times. The chain has TRBV11-3 and TRBJ2-7; 8 bases are shared with TRBD1. Germline CDR1 is SGHNT and CDR2 is YENEEA. V lost 5 bases, J lost 5 bases, and 5 bases stayed unmatched. The CDR3 length is 13 residues. CDR3 loop: CASSPYRGNEQYF. CDR3 nucleotides: TGTGCCAGCAGCCCCTACAGGGGGAACGAGCAGTACTTC.

The chain carries TRBV5-1 and TRBJ2-2; D ambiguous. The length of the CDR3 is 14 residues. Germline V lookup: CDR1 SGHRS, CDR2 YFSETQ. Trimming removed 0 bases at V and 0 bases at J, with 3 bases between. The CDR3 coding sequence is TGCGCCAGCAGCTTGGGGCCGAACACCGGGGAGCTGTTTTTT. Amino acids: CASSLGPNTGELFF.

The chain uses TRBV5-4 and TRBJ2-7; D is perhaps TRBD2 (5 bases). Deletions cut 0 bases from V and 0 bases from J, with 10 bases between. Per the germline V gene, CDR1 is SGHNT and CDR2 is YYREEE (reference sequence). The CDR3 contains 15 residues. The DNA of the CDR3 is TGTGCCAGCAGCTTGGGAGGGATCGGCTCCTACGAGCAGTACTTC. Residues: CASSLGGIGSYEQYF.

The chain recombines TRBV7-9 with TRBJ2-6; 9 nucleotides line up with TRBD1. Germline V gene sequence: CDR1 SEHNR, CDR2 FQNEAQ (reference sequence). Trimming took 5 bases from V and 2 from J; bases not matched to a gene: 7. The CDR3 covers 17 residues. CDR3 region: CASSPRQGDAGANVLTF. CDR3 coding DNA: TGTGCCAGCAGCCCTAGACAGGGGGACGCTGGGGCCAACGTCCTGACTTTC.

This clone was detected once. J is TRBJ1-2 and V is TRBV19; 12 nucleotides align to TRBD1. Germline loops: CDR1 LNHDA, CDR2 SQIVND (reference sequence). The V and J ends lost 5 bases and 8 bases, in that order; junction bases with no gene match: 3. There are 13 residues in the CDR3. The CDR3 sequence is CASSPGTGGGYTF. The CDR3 bases are TGTGCCAGTAGTCCCGGGACAGGGGGCGGCTACACCTTC. Combining the CDR3 with reference TRBV19 and TRBJ1-2 gives the whole variable domain DGGITQSPKYLFRKEGQNVTLSCEQNLNHDAMYWYRQDPGQGLRLIYYSQIVNDFQKGDIAEGYSVSREKKESFPLTVTSAQKNPTAFYLCASSPGTGGGYTFGSGTRLTVV.

The genes are TRBV4-1 and TRBJ2-7; the D is unclear. The CDR3 covers 16 residues. V was cut by 1 base and J by 0 bases, with 13 bases left in between. CDR1 is MGHRA and CDR2 is YSYEKL in the germline V gene. The CDR3 region is CASSQASVVSSYEQYF. CDR3 coding DNA: TGCGCCAGCAGCCAAGCCTCGGTCGTGAGCTCCTACGAGCAGTACTTC.